The sequence of this TCR beta chain was determined in a study of T cell responses to AZD1222 COVID-19 vaccine. General study points: Donors in the cohort were predominantly white British and more often female, and clonal diversity was possibly underestimated.

Germline CDR1 SGHRS, CDR2 YFSETQ. CDR3 length equals 14 residues. The V end lost 4 bases, the J end lost 8 bases, and 15 bases lay between the germline ends. Remarks on this clone: Its antigen is undetermined.

The protocol was immunoSEQ multiplex PCR, while the TCRdb copy is restricted to in-frame clones and leaves out a portion. This sample has 140,000 or so clones, with approximately 90% found just once. The chain couples TRBV5-1 to TRBJ1-4; maybe TRBD1 (6 bases). The sequence derives from an adult in good health. The specimen was peripheral blood, collected on day 0 of AZD1222 vaccination. CDR3 coding DNA: TGCGCCAGCAGCCTGATGGGGGGCGAGGAAAAACTGTTTTTT. Encoded protein: CASSLMGGEEKLFF.